This T cell receptor (beta chain) comes out of a study of blood T cell repertoires in COVID-19. Overall study: The United States, Italy and Spain were the sources of the acute and convalescent COVID-19 samples.

Study members were between roughly 18 and 89 years old and lived in around 24 US regions. Participant reports of clinical history set cohort assignment. The CDR3 has 14 residues. Trimming stripped 3 bases from V and 2 bases from J, with 11 bases between. The germline V gene has CDR1 LGHDT and CDR2 YNNKEL (reference sequence). This table comes from immunoSEQ multiplex PCR, and its TCRdb copy is limited to in-frame clones, with some not included. The repertoire holds under 200,000 clones, with roughly 90% as singletons. The clonotype comes from a woman between 18 and 30 years old who had recovered from COVID-19. Sequencing was performed on PBMCs or T cells enriched from blood (not recorded which). The V and J genes are TRBV3-1 (or the pseudogene TRBV3-2) and TRBJ2-7; a weak D match, TRBD1 (5 bases). This chain's CDR3 is CASSQGPRTYEQYF. CDR3 bases: TGTGCCAGCAGCCAGGGGCCCCGAACCTACGAGCAGTACTTC.